The 30 T cell receptor beta chains in this list originate from one sample, sequenced in a study of cytomegalovirus exposure and HLA in healthy donors. PCR was performed using 60 Vbeta and 13 Jbeta primers. Profiling relied on immunoSEQ multiplex PCR, and the TCRdb table lists in-frame clones only, not all of them. This sample has 200,000 to 250,000 clones, with 75% to 85% found just once. The sample taken for sequencing was PBMCs. The source of these receptors is a woman aged 60-70 years in good health and CMV-seropositive.

This clone was seen once. This chain uses TRBV5-4 with TRBJ2-2; 8 bases fit TRBD2. The ends lost 0 bases at V and 5 bases at J; junction bases unmatched: 9. The germline CDR1 and CDR2 sequences are SGHNT and YYREEE (reference sequence). CDR3 length equals 17 residues. CDR3 sequence reads: CASSLDTGGPGTGELFF. CDR3 in DNA: TGTGCCAGCAGCTTGGACACGGGAGGGCCGGGGACCGGGGAGCTGTTTTTT. The whole variable domain, remainder taken from reference TRBV5-4 and TRBJ2-2, is ETGVTQSPTHLIKTRGQQVTLRCSSQSGHNTVSWYQQALGQGPQFIFQYYREEENGRGNFPPRFSGLQFPNYSSELNVNALELDDSALYLCASSLDTGGPGTGELFFGEGSRLTVL.

The chain carries TRBV13 and TRBJ2-3; D is uncertain. The CDR3 has 17 residues. Germline CDR1 and CDR2: PRHDT and FYEKMQ (reference sequence). Trimming pared 3 bases from V and 0 bases from J, leaving 16 bases between. The CDR3 DNA sequence: TGTGCCAGCAGCTTCATTGGATGGCAGGCTAGCACAGATACGCAGTATTTT. It specifies CASSFIGWQASTDTQYF.

This clone appeared a few times. The rearrangement uses TRBV5-6 and TRBJ1-5, with a possible D match to TRBD1 (6 bases). In germline, CDR1 is SGHDT, CDR2 YYEEEE. V was trimmed by 3 bases and J by 3 bases, leaving 19 bases between them. The CDR3 contains 17 residues. CDR3 in amino acids: CASSWGQGRSPNQPQHF. CDR3 DNA sequence: TGTGCCAGCAGCTGGGGGCAGGGCCGGAGCCCCAATCAGCCCCAGCATTTT.

The chain recombines TRBV28 with TRBJ2-1; D is possibly TRBD2 (5 bases). V lost 4 bases and J lost 6, with 16 bases in between. Per germline, CDR1 MDHEN and CDR2 SYDVKM. This CDR3 spans 15 amino acids. This CDR3 reads CASSSPRMEVNEQFF. The CDR3 DNA reads as TGTGCCAGCAGTTCACCTCGAATGGAGGTCAATGAGCAGTTCTTC.

The V gene is TRBV5-1, the J gene TRBJ2-1, with TRBD2 matching 13 bases. The CDR3 totals 19 residues. CDR1 SGHRS and CDR2 YFSETQ come from the germline V gene. V gave up 0 bases and J gave up 8 bases; unmatched junction bases: 14. The chain's CDR3 is CASSLVGVETSGRFDEQFF. The CDR3 bases are TGCGCCAGCAGCTTGGTTGGGGTTGAGACTAGCGGGAGGTTTGATGAGCAGTTCTTC.

The rearrangement links TRBV18 to TRBJ1-1; no firm D call. Trimming removed 4 bases at V and 1 base at J, with 4 bases between. CDR1 KGHSH and CDR2 LQKENI come from the germline V gene. The CDR3 has 12 residues. The CDR3 sequence is CASSLANTEAFF. The CDR3 coding sequence is TGTGCCAGCTCACTGGCGAACACTGAAGCTTTCTTT.

This clone has a single count. This chain connects TRBV19 to TRBJ1-3, with TRBD1 identical over 9 bases. With 5 bases clipped from V and 2 bases from J, the junction kept 10 bases outside the gene matches. The length of the CDR3 is 17 residues. From germline, CDR1 is LNHDA and CDR2 SQIVND (reference sequence). The CDR3 sequence: CASSQGTGLLAGNTIYF. Written as DNA, the CDR3 is TGTGCCAGTAGTCAAGGGACAGGGCTTTTGGCTGGAAACACCATATATTTT. Filled out from reference TRBV19 and TRBJ1-3, the complete variable domain reads DGGITQSPKYLFRKEGQNVTLSCEQNLNHDAMYWYRQDPGQGLRLIYYSQIVNDFQKGDIAEGYSVSREKKESFPLTVTSAQKNPTAFYLCASSQGTGLLAGNTIYFGEGSWLTVV.

This clone was observed a handful of times. The chain couples TRBV10-1 to TRBJ2-7; 9 nucleotides align to TRBD2. The CDR3 is made up of 14 amino acids. Unmatched junction bases numbered 10, after V lost 8 bases and J lost 5 bases. Germline assignment: CDR1 WNHNN and CDR2 SYGVQD (reference sequence). CDR3 nucleotides: TGCGCCAGCCAAGACGGAGCGGGAGGCCACGAGCAGTACTTC. Protein: CASQDGAGGHEQYF.

V and J are TRBV28 and TRBJ2-1; 8 bases agree with TRBD2. Germline V lookup: CDR1 MDHEN, CDR2 SYDVKM. J gave up 2 bases and V 2 bases, and 2 bases lay outside the gene matches. The CDR3 covers 15 residues. In DNA, the CDR3 is TGTGCCAGCAGTTTACTAGCGGGCACCTACAATGAGCAGTTCTTC. Translating gives CASSLLAGTYNEQFF.

The J gene is TRBJ2-7, the V gene TRBV5-4, with a weak D call TRBD1 (5 bases). The CDR3 is made up of 13 amino acids. Germline lookup yields CDR1 SGHNT and CDR2 YYREEE (reference sequence). V dropped 4 bases and J dropped 3 bases, with 11 bases sitting between them. Here the CDR3 reads CASSSTTGYEQYF. Written as DNA, the CDR3 is TGTGCCAGCAGCAGTACTACAGGCTACGAGCAGTACTTC.

The table lists this clone with a count of one. The J gene is TRBJ2-7, the V gene TRBV5-5; TRBD1 might be the D (7 bases). V was shortened by 2 bases and J by 5 bases, with 14 bases between the two germline ends. This CDR3 contains 14 residues. Germline values: CDR1 SGHKS, CDR2 YYEKEE (reference sequence). The CDR3 DNA reads TGTGCCAGCAGCTTTAGGCAGGGGGGCCACGAGCAGTACTTC. This gives the protein CASSFRQGGHEQYF. Together with reference TRBV5-5 and TRBJ2-7, the CDR3 gives the full variable domain: DAGVTQSPTHLIKTRGQQVTLRCSPISGHKSVSWYQQVLGQGPQFIFQYYEKEERGRGNFPDRFSARQFPNYSSELNVNALLLGDSALYLCASSFRQGGHEQYFGPGTRLTVT.

The V gene is TRBV7-9, the J gene TRBJ1-1; the match to TRBD1 covers 8 bases. CDR1 SEHNR and CDR2 FQNEAQ come from the germline V gene (reference sequence). There are 15 residues in the CDR3. The V segment lost 5 bases and the J segment 5 bases; nucleotides outside the gene matches: 10. The CDR3 region is CASSDLTGEFTEAFF. As DNA, the CDR3 is TGTGCCAGCAGCGACCTGACAGGGGAGTTTACTGAAGCTTTCTTT. The full variable domain, rest sourced from reference TRBV7-9 and TRBJ1-1, is DTGVSQNPRHKITKRGQNVTFRCDPISEHNRLYWYRQTLGQGPEFLTYFQNEAQLEKSRLLSDRFSAERPKGSFSTLEIQRTEQGDSAMYLCASSDLTGEFTEAFFGQGTRLTVV.

The rearrangement uses TRBV28 and TRBJ1-1, with no clear D. The V and J ends lost 3 bases and 11 bases respectively, with 13 bases between them. Germline CDR1 MDHEN, CDR2 SYDVKM. The CDR3 is 12 residues long. The CDR3 reads CASSFSNLAAFF. The CDR3 DNA reads as TGTGCCAGCAGTTTTAGCAATTTGGCGGCTTTCTTT.

The V call is TRBV5-6, the J call TRBJ1-4, with 7 nucleotides matching TRBD1. V dropped 3 bases and J dropped 3; count of bases not matched to a gene: 5. CDR1 is SGHDT, CDR2 YYEEEE, per germline. This CDR3 spans 15 amino acids. The CDR3 DNA reads as TGTGCCAGCAGCTGGACGGGACAGCCTAATGAAAAACTGTTTTTT. This gives the protein CASSWTGQPNEKLFF.

The chain couples TRBV4-1 to TRBJ2-1, with TRBD2 identical over 7 bases. Germline CDR1 reads MGHRA; CDR2 reads YSYEKL. The CDR3 covers 16 residues. V trimming: 4 bases; J trimming: 7 bases; junction bases outside the gene matches: 13. CDR3 DNA sequence: TGCGCCAGCAGCCCCCTCCTTGGCGGGAGAAGGAATGAGCAGTTCTTC. This gives the protein CASSPLLGGRRNEQFF.

The V and J genes are TRBV5-1 and TRBJ2-5; 8 bases are shared with TRBD1. V gave up 2 bases and J gave up 5 bases; unmatched junction bases: 14. Per the germline V gene, CDR1 is SGHRS and CDR2 is YFSETQ. This CDR3 region has 17 residues. The DNA of the CDR3 is TGCGCCAGCAGCTTCGGACAGGGTGGCGCATTCATGGAGACCCAGTACTTC. This encodes CASSFGQGGAFMETQYF. Drawing the rest from reference TRBV5-1 and TRBJ2-5, the complete variable domain is KAGVTQTPRYLIKTRGQQVTLSCSPISGHRSVSWYQQTPGQGLQFLFEYFSETQRNKGNFPGRFSGRQFSNSRSEMNVSTLELGDSALYLCASSFGQGGAFMETQYFGPGTRLLVL.

This clone was observed once. V is TRBV7-9 and J is TRBJ1-4; tentative D call: TRBD1 (6 bases). V was pared by 1 base and J by 3 bases, with 9 bases between. Germline CDR1 is SEHNR and CDR2 is FQNEAQ (reference sequence). CDR3 length: 15 amino acids. The CDR3 reads CASSLGGGPNEKLFF. Here the CDR3 DNA reads TGTGCCAGCAGCTTAGGAGGGGGACCTAATGAAAAACTGTTTTTT.

This sequence joins TRBV19 and TRBJ1-5; 7 positions agree with TRBD1. This CDR3 has 12 residues. With V trimmed by 6 bases and J by 8 bases, 4 bases remained unmatched. In germline, CDR1 is LNHDA, CDR2 SQIVND (reference sequence). CDR3: CASRQGFEPQHF. The DNA for the CDR3 is TGTGCCAGTAGACAGGGGTTCGAGCCCCAGCATTTT.

The V and J genes are TRBV27 and TRBJ2-3, with TRBD2 as a possible D gene (6 bases). Germline-derived CDR1 and CDR2 are MNHEY and SMNVEV (reference sequence). The V end was cut by 7 bases, the J end by 4 bases, with 15 bases between. The CDR3 is 14 amino acids. The CDR3 DNA reads TGTGCCAGCAAGGGACTGCAATTAGCAGATACGCAGTATTTT. Its translation is CASKGLQLADTQYF.

A note on this clone: The junction and the germline gene differ at one end; a read error may be behind it. Additional DNA sequences in this sample encode the identical CDR3. The chain combines TRBV5-1 with TRBJ2-3, with 7 positions matching TRBD2. Looked up from germline, CDR1 is SGHRS and CDR2 is YFSETQ. The CDR3 runs to 15 residues. As DNA, the CDR3 is TGCGCCAGCAGCGCCGGGACTACGGATACAGATACACAGTATTTT. Its translation: CASSAGTTDTDTQYF.

This clone was recorded only once. CDR3 region: CASSSGQVRGNEQFF. The CDR3 DNA follows: TGTGCCAGCAGTTCAGGACAGGTCCGGGGCAATGAGCAGTTCTTC. The V gene is TRBV27, the J gene TRBJ2-1; TRBD1 aligns across 7 bases. After removal of 4 bases from V and 6 bases from J, the junction contained 9 bases not matched to a gene. Germline lookup yields CDR1 MNHEY and CDR2 SMNVEV (reference sequence). CDR3 length: 15 residues.

The rearrangement joins TRBV19 to TRBJ2-1; D is uncertain. Trimming shortened V by 6 bases and J by 0 bases, and 18 bases separated the two germline ends. Germline V gene lookup returns CDR1 LNHDA and CDR2 SQIVND (reference sequence). CDR3 length: 17 amino acids. The CDR3 region has the DNA TGTGCCAGTAGGGCAGTAGGCGGTATTGGCTCCTACAATGAGCAGTTCTTC. This encodes CASRAVGGIGSYNEQFF.

This chain joins TRBV5-1 and TRBJ1-1; D may be TRBD1 (6 bases). The CDR3 covers 13 residues. With 7 bases removed from V and 6 bases from J, the gap between germline ends came to 16 bases. Germline V CDR1 and CDR2: SGHRS, YFSETQ. The CDR3 here is CASRLDRNSEAFF. DNA for the CDR3: TGCGCCAGCCGCCTGGACAGAAACTCTGAAGCTTTCTTT.

The chain has TRBV6-5 and TRBJ1-2; 10 bases match TRBD1. The CDR3 totals 13 residues. V dropped 6 bases and J dropped 3; count of bases not matched to a gene: 1. From germline, CDR1 is MNHEY and CDR2 SVGAGI. The CDR3 here is CASRTGGDYGYTF. The DNA of the CDR3 is TGTGCCAGCAGGACAGGGGGCGACTATGGCTACACCTTC.

This chain connects TRBV2 to TRBJ2-6; TRBD2 might be the D (6 bases). CDR1 SNHLY and CDR2 FYNNEI come from the germline V gene. There are 16 residues in the CDR3. V shed 3 bases and J shed 1 base, with 10 bases lying between them. In DNA, the CDR3 is TGTGCCAGCAGTGAGGGACTGAATTCTGGGGCCAACGTCCTGACTTTC. It yields the protein CASSEGLNSGANVLTF.

In its sample, this clone was seen once. The chain is built from TRBV7-9 and TRBJ2-1; TRBD2 is a possible D gene (7 bases). V shed 5 bases and J shed 4 bases, with 18 bases lying between them. The V gene's germline CDR1 is SEHNR and CDR2 FQNEAQ (reference sequence). The CDR3 contains 16 residues. This CDR3 is CASSPRIGGPYNEQFF. The CDR3 coding sequence is TGTGCCAGCAGCCCAAGGATCGGGGGGCCTTACAATGAGCAGTTCTTC.

This chain connects TRBV6-5 to TRBJ1-1; D may be TRBD1 (6 bases). The germline V and J ends were trimmed by 0 bases and 5 bases, with 10 bases remaining between them. CDR3 length: 14 residues. CDR1 is MNHEY, CDR2 SVGAGI, per germline. The CDR3 here is CASSYSRGWTEAFF. CDR3 bases: TGTGCCAGCAGTTACTCGAGGGGGTGGACTGAAGCTTTCTTT.

This chain joins TRBV19 and TRBJ1-5, with unresolved D. V lost 5 bases and J 5 bases, leaving 16 bases between the germline ends. The CDR3 has 15 amino acids. CDR1 is LNHDA, CDR2 SQIVND, per germline (reference sequence). In DNA, the CDR3 is TGTGCCAGTAGTCCCGAGGGCACATCGGATCAGCCCCAGCATTTT. Protein product: CASSPEGTSDQPQHF.

CDR3 coding DNA: TGCGCCAGCAGCTTGGTCGGCCAAGAGACCCAGTACTTC. Translated, it gives CASSLVGQETQYF. The rearrangement uses TRBV5-1 and TRBJ2-5; D is undetermined. Trimming took off 0 bases at V and 1 base at J, with 4 bases between the two ends. CDR3 length: 13 amino acids. The germline V gene encodes CDR1 SGHRS and CDR2 YFSETQ. The entire variable domain, with the rest obtained from reference TRBV5-1 and TRBJ2-5, is as follows: KAGVTQTPRYLIKTRGQQVTLSCSPISGHRSVSWYQQTPGQGLQFLFEYFSETQRNKGNFPGRFSGRQFSNSRSEMNVSTLELGDSALYLCASSLVGQETQYFGPGTRLLVL.

The J gene is TRBJ2-1, the V gene TRBV28; no clear D gene. V was cut by 6 bases and J by 6 bases, with 12 bases left in between. This CDR3 has 13 amino acids. Germline V CDR1 and CDR2: MDHEN, SYDVKM. The CDR3 is CASRPPEFNEQFF. For the CDR3, the DNA is TGTGCCAGCAGACCCCCCGAGTTCAATGAGCAGTTCTTC. Filled out from reference TRBV28 and TRBJ2-1, the complete variable domain reads DVKVTQSSRYLVKRTGEKVFLECVQDMDHENMFWYRQDPGLGLRLIYFSYDVKMKEKGDIPEGYSVSREKKERFSLILESASTNQTSMYLCASRPPEFNEQFFGPGTRLTVL.